The 13 T cell receptor beta chains given below trace back to one sample, sequenced in a study of shared clonotypes between healthy human individuals. The assay was immunoSEQ multiplex PCR, and TCRdb's table has in-frame clones only and misses some. This repertoire shows under 700,000 clones, 95% found once; its top ten account for over 0.095%. Naivety among CD8 cells was defined by CD45RO negativity and positive CCR7 selection, thereby excluding terminally differentiated effector memory CD45RA+ cells. The source material was naive CD8+ T cells sorted from blood. The receptors were gathered from a woman in her twenties or thirties in good health.

V and J are TRBV27 and TRBJ2-1; 7 bases are a match to TRBD2. Germline trimming cut 2 bases from V and 2 bases from J; bases unmatched to any gene: 6. The CDR3 runs 16 residues. In germline, CDR1 is MNHEY, CDR2 SMNVEV (reference sequence). The DNA of the CDR3 is TGTGCCAGCAGTTTAGAATCCGGGACTACCTACAATGAGCAGTTCTTC. Its translation is CASSLESGTTYNEQFF.

This sequence joins TRBV6-5 and TRBJ2-7; D possibly uses TRBD1 or TRBD2 (5 bases each). The germline V and J ends were trimmed by 2 bases and 5 bases, with 13 bases remaining between them. CDR3 size: 14 residues. Germline lookup yields CDR1 MNHEY and CDR2 SVGAGI. For the CDR3, the DNA is TGTGCCAGCAGTTACGAGGGGAGCAGCGACGAGCAGTACTTC. It encodes CASSYEGSSDEQYF.

The DNA for the CDR3 is TGTGCCAGCAGTCCCCGGGACAGGAATGAAAAACTGTTTTTT. Encoded protein: CASSPRDRNEKLFF. The gene calls are TRBV28 and TRBJ1-4, with 8 nucleotides matching TRBD1. Germline trimming cut 5 bases from V and 5 bases from J; bases unmatched to any gene: 4. Germline V lookup: CDR1 MDHEN, CDR2 SYDVKM. CDR3 size: 14 residues.

The V and J genes are TRBV19 and TRBJ2-7; D call uncertain. The length of the CDR3 is 12 residues. V was trimmed by 6 bases and J by 1 base, leaving 7 bases between them. From germline, CDR1 is LNHDA and CDR2 SQIVND (reference sequence). The CDR3 is CASRGRSYEQYF. The CDR3, as DNA: TGTGCCAGTAGAGGCAGGTCCTACGAGCAGTACTTC.

This clone was detected only once. The rearrangement joins TRBV5-1 to TRBJ2-2; 9 nucleotides agree with TRBD1. The CDR3 runs to 15 residues. J lost 5 bases, V lost 9 bases, and 11 bases had no gene match. Germline V gene sequence: CDR1 SGHRS, CDR2 YFSETQ. CDR3 region: CATSLGTGMTGELFF. The CDR3 nucleotides are TGCGCCACCTCTTTAGGGACAGGGATGACCGGGGAGCTGTTTTTT. Combining the CDR3 with reference TRBV5-1 and TRBJ2-2 gives the whole variable domain KAGVTQTPRYLIKTRGQQVTLSCSPISGHRSVSWYQQTPGQGLQFLFEYFSETQRNKGNFPGRFSGRQFSNSRSEMNVSTLELGDSALYLCATSLGTGMTGELFFGEGSRLTVL.

The CDR3 loop is CASKVPGEEETQYF. The CDR3 nucleotides are TGTGCCAGCAAGGTCCCGGGAGAGGAAGAGACCCAGTACTTC. This chain uses TRBV28 with TRBJ2-5, with TRBD2 as a possible D gene (6 bases). CDR3 length equals 14 residues. Looked up from germline, CDR1 is MDHEN and CDR2 is SYDVKM. V was cut by 7 bases and J by 3 bases, with 15 bases left in between.

This chain connects TRBV28 to TRBJ1-2, with unresolved D. The CDR3 length is 10 residues. CDR1 MDHEN and CDR2 SYDVKM come from the germline V gene. CDR3 nucleotide sequence: TGTGCTACAGACTACTATGGCTACACCTTC. Encoded protein: CATDYYGYTF.

This rearrangement joins TRBV2 to TRBJ2-7, with a weak D call TRBD1 (6 bases). The ends were cut back, 3 bases at V and 3 bases at J, with 9 bases in the middle. This CDR3 spans 13 amino acids. Per the germline V gene, CDR1 is SNHLY and CDR2 is FYNNEI. Here the CDR3 DNA reads TGTGCCAGCAGTGACTGGACAGACTACGAGCAGTACTTC. Residues: CASSDWTDYEQYF.

The chain carries TRBV10-3 and TRBJ2-7, with 10 positions matching TRBD1. V lost 6 bases to trimming and J lost 2 bases; unmatched junction nucleotides: 4. The CDR3 runs 14 residues. The germline gives CDR1 ENHRY, CDR2 SYGVKD. In nucleotides, the CDR3 is TGTGCCATCAGCCCCGGGACAGGGGCCTACGAGCAGTACTTC. It yields the protein CAISPGTGAYEQYF.

This rearrangement joins TRBV19 to TRBJ1-2; D is perhaps TRBD1 (5 bases). Trimming took off 10 bases at V and 8 bases at J, with 23 bases between the two ends. This CDR3 contains 14 residues. CDR1 is LNHDA and CDR2 is SQIVND in the germline V gene (reference sequence). DNA of the CDR3: TGTGCCACCCACGGCTTTTCGGACATGGCAGGCTACACCTTC. It specifies CATHGFSDMAGYTF.

CDR3 sequence: CASSTRTSDEQYF. CDR3 nucleotides: TGTGCCAGTAGTACCCGGACTAGCGACGAGCAGTACTTC. The V gene is TRBV19, the J gene TRBJ2-7; 9 bases line up with TRBD2. Trimming cost V 4 bases and J 5 bases; bases outside gene matches: 3. The CDR3 contains 13 residues. Germline values: CDR1 LNHDA, CDR2 SQIVND (reference sequence). Looking up the rest from reference TRBV19 and TRBJ2-7 gives the full variable domain: DGGITQSPKYLFRKEGQNVTLSCEQNLNHDAMYWYRQDPGQGLRLIYYSQIVNDFQKGDIAEGYSVSREKKESFPLTVTSAQKNPTAFYLCASSTRTSDEQYFGPGTRLTVT.

The gene calls are TRBV28 and TRBJ2-7; D is undetermined. The CDR3 contains 14 residues. From germline, CDR1 is MDHEN and CDR2 SYDVKM. V lost 7 bases and J 4 bases, leaving 17 bases between the germline ends. DNA of the CDR3: TGTGCCAGCACCCCCAACTGGGTCAATTACGAGCAGTACTTC. Amino acids: CASTPNWVNYEQYF. Using reference TRBV28 and TRBJ2-7 for the parts outside the CDR3, the full variable domain is DVKVTQSSRYLVKRTGEKVFLECVQDMDHENMFWYRQDPGLGLRLIYFSYDVKMKEKGDIPEGYSVSREKKERFSLILESASTNQTSMYLCASTPNWVNYEQYFGPGTRLTVT.

V and J are TRBV2 and TRBJ1-1, with D maybe TRBD1 (6 bases). CDR1 is SNHLY and CDR2 is FYNNEI in the germline V gene. CDR3 length: 18 amino acids. V was trimmed by 6 bases and J by 0 bases, leaving 23 bases between them. The chain's CDR3 is CASSLPRSGEGMNTEAFF. CDR3 DNA sequence: TGTGCCAGCAGCCTCCCACGATCAGGGGAGGGGATGAACACTGAAGCTTTCTTT. The full variable domain, rest sourced from reference TRBV2 and TRBJ1-1, is EPEVTQTPSHQVTQMGQEVILRCVPISNHLYFYWYRQILGQKVEFLVSFYNNEISEKSEIFDDQFSVERPDGSNFTLKIRSTKLEDSAMYFCASSLPRSGEGMNTEAFFGQGTRLTVV.